This T cell receptor beta chain was retrieved from a study of T cells in Graves' hyperthyroidism and ophthalmopathy (dated by TCRdb to the late 2010s). Study-level background: Peripheral blood was collected at initial diagnosis, before any treatment. Prospective prediction of ophthalmopathy was tested in an independent validation cohort consisting of about 20 hyperthyroidism patients and 17 patients who later progressed to ophthalmopathy. After sampling, hyperthyroidism patients received methimazole starting at 30 mg daily, and ophthalmopathy patients received high-dose intravenous methylprednisolone. The 100 discovery patients were randomly divided into training and test sets at a 7:3 ratio. A discovery cohort of roughly 96 patients, about 44 with Graves' ophthalmopathy and 57 with stable Graves' hyperthyroidism, was used to find distinguishing TCR V-J signatures. According to the paper, TCR Vbeta CDR3 sequencing was carried out on approximately 140 peripheral blood samples, which came from about 45 ophthalmopathy, some 73 hyperthyroidism and roughly 17 progressor patients. In addition, the study compared T-cell repertoires in thyroid tissue and in blood from 6 or 7 Graves' hyperthyroidism patients. Findings and caveats that apply to the study as a whole: During validation, the model predicted progression to ophthalmopathy a median of roughly 7.1 months ahead of onset, with almost 71% sensitivity and around 72% specificity. Sample size was not statistically predetermined, and investigators were not blinded to group allocation. Ophthalmopathy was separated from stable hyperthyroidism by a 13 V-J signature model, with approximately 85% sensitivity and about 81% specificity obtained in cross-validation and 80%/75% obtained in testing. Blood samples also contained most of the expanded thyroid clonotypes (frequency above 0.001), which suggests that blood repertoires may reflect thyroid immune responses.

There are many counts of this clonotype. What this receptor recognizes is not known. No base quality values were provided; no much bigger clone lies one nucleotide off. The TCR beta CDR3 regions were amplified from the RNA transcripts. The first round of RT-PCR for the TCR CDR3 was performed with the HTBI primer set and the Qiagen OneStep RT-PCR kit. A second multiplex PCR round built the libraries, followed by size selection and purification. Libraries were sequenced paired-end with 100 bp reads on an Illumina HiSeq2000. The paper's processing steps were these. SOAPnuke was used to process the raw data, throwing out any read that contained adapters or uncalled bases, had a mean Phred below 15, or lacked an exact constant-primer or identifier match. High-quality paired reads were merged with COPE v1.2.5, and unique nucleotide sequences were defined as clonotypes. MiTCR v1.1 was used to align clonotypes to the IMGT TRBV, TRBD and TRBJ reference segments. The analysis included only V-J combinations with a frequency above 0.0001, which together covered approximately 99% of the repertoires. The TCS score was defined as F50 (clonal expansion) divided by E x V (chaos), with BLOSUM62-based TCRdist calculated between CDR3 peptides within each V-J. Welch's t-statistics and random forest reduced around 550 V-J features to roughly 13, which were used in a naive Bayes classifier (R e1071). Thyroid-blood repertoire similarity was quantified with the Morisita-Horn index. The raw public data were reprocessed by TCRdb itself: fastp quality trimming at Q25, MiXCR clonotype calling, in-frame beta chains only. CDR3 protein sequences are deduplicated, and each keeps its most common genes and DNA. V and J calls and clone size were set by TCRdb, not the authors. The sample table lists 550,000 to 700,000 distinct CDR3 sequences, 14% to 15% of them with a count of one. About 4.5% of the sample rests with the top ten.

Ophthalmopathy patients had moderately to severely active disease, with a Clinical Activity Score of 3 or more, a NOSPECS grade of 4 or more, and a disease duration of less than 3 months. The study excluded patients with uncontrolled infections, other autoimmune diseases, pregnancy or lactation. Diagnoses were established on the basis of clinical symptoms, serum thyroxine and TRAb, thyroid ultrasound, and orbital computed tomography. PBMCs were separated from approximately 10 ml of fresh peripheral blood using Ficoll-Paque density gradient centrifugation. Total RNA was extracted with Trizol reagent, and quality was checked on an Agilent 2100 Bioanalyzer. V drops 4 bases and J drops 3 bases, leaving 18 bases in between. The germline V gene encodes CDR1 MNHNS and CDR2 SASEGT. Counted from cysteine to phenylalanine, this CDR3 has 16 amino acids. This entry keeps only the CDR3 DNA: 48 bases, framed from base 1.

The specimen sequenced was blood. The chain couples TRBV6-1 to TRBJ1-2; the D gene remains uncertain. The TCR sequence derives from a woman aged 40 to 50 with Graves' ophthalmopathy. The encoded CDR3 is CASSASLANNYYGYTF. The sequenced DNA is TGTGCCAGCAGTGCTAGTTTGGCCAACAACTACTATGGCTACACCTTC.